This TCR beta chain was identified during a study of memory CD4+ T cells and cytomegalovirus serostatus. Looked up from germline, CDR1 is SGHKS and CDR2 is YYEKEE (reference sequence). Unmatched junction bases numbered 7, after V lost 3 bases and J lost 7 bases. The CDR3 contains 14 residues. The sort gate was single viable CD3+CD4+CD8-CD45RO+ cells for memory CD4+ T cells. TCRdb keeps only in-frame clones here, not all; method: immunoSEQ multiplex PCR. The sample consists of 60,000 or so clones, roughly 85% of them appearing once. This receptor was taken from an adult in good health and CMV-seronegative. Some clones in this sample may be carry-over from other donors' samples. Sequenced: memory CD4+ T cells from blood. The chain uses TRBV5-5 and TRBJ2-3, with 8 positions matching TRBD1. CDR3 sequence (DNA): TGTGCCAGCAGCTCGACAGGGGCTACCAATACGCAGTATTTT. Translating it yields CASSSTGATNTQYF.